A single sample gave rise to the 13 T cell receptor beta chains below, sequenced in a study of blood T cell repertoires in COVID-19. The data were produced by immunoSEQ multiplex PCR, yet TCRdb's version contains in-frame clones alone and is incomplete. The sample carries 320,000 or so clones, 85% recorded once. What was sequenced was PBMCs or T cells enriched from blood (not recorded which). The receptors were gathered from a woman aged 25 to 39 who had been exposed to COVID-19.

The CDR3 here is CASSELGTAFTGELFF. CDR3 sequence (DNA): TGTGCCAGCAGTGAACTAGGGACAGCCTTCACCGGGGAGCTGTTTTTT. The chain recombines TRBV28 with TRBJ2-2; 7 bases line up with TRBD1. The V and J ends lost 5 bases and 4 bases, in that order; junction bases with no gene match: 10. The CDR3 extends over 16 amino acids. Germline loops: CDR1 MDHEN, CDR2 SYDVKM.

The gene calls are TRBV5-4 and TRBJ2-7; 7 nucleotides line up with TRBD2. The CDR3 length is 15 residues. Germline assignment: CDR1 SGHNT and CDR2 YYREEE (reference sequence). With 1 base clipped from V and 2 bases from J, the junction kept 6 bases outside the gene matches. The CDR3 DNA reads TGTGCCAGCAGCTTGCCGTCTAGCGGCACCTACGAGCAGTACTTC. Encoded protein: CASSLPSSGTYEQYF.

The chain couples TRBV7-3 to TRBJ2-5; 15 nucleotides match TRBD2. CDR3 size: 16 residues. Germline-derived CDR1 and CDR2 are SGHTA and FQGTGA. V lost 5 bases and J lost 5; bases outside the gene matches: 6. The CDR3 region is CASSRGLAGGKETQYF. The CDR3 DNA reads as TGTGCCAGCAGCCGAGGACTAGCGGGAGGGAAGGAGACCCAGTACTTC.

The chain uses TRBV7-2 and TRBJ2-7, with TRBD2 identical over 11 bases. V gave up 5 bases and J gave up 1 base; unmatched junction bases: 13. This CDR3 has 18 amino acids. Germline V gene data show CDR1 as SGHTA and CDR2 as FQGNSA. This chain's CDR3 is CASSQIYIRLAGSYEQYF. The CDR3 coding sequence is TGTGCCAGCAGCCAGATATATATTCGACTAGCGGGATCCTACGAGCAGTACTTC. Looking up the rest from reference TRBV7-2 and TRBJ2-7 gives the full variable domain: GAGVSQSPSNKVTEKGKDVELRCDPISGHTALYWYRQSLGQGLEFLIYFQGNSAPDKSGLPSDRFSAERTGGSVSTLTIQRTQQEDSAVYLCASSQIYIRLAGSYEQYFGPGTRLTVT.

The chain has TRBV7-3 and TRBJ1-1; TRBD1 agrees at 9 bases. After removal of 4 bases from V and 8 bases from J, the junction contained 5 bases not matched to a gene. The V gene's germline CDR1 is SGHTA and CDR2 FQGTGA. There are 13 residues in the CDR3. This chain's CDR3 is CASSWGQGQEAFF. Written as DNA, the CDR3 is TGTGCCAGCAGCTGGGGACAGGGTCAGGAAGCTTTCTTT. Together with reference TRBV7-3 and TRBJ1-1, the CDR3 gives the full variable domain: GAGVSQTPSNKVTEKGKYVELRCDPISGHTALYWYRQSLGQGPEFLIYFQGTGAADDSGLPNDRFFAVRPEGSVSTLKIQRTERGDSAVYLCASSWGQGQEAFFGQGTRLTVV.

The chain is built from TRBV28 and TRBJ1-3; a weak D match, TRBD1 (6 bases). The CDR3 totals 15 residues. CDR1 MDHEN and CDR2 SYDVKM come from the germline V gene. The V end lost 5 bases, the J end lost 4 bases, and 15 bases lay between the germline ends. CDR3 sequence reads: CASSPPGGAGNTIYF. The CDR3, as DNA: TGTGCCAGCAGTCCTCCGGGGGGGGCGGGAAACACCATATATTTT.

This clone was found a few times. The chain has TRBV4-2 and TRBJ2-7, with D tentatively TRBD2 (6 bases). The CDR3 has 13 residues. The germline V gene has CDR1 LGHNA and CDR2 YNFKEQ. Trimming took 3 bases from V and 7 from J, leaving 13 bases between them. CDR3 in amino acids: CASSHETSWEQYF. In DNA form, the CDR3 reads TGTGCCAGCAGCCACGAGACTAGTTGGGAGCAGTACTTC.

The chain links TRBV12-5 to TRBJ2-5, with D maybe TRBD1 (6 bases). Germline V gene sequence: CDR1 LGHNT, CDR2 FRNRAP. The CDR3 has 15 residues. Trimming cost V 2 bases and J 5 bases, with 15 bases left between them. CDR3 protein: CASGLYREYVETQYF. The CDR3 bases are TGTGCTAGTGGTTTGTACAGGGAATATGTGGAGACCCAGTACTTC.

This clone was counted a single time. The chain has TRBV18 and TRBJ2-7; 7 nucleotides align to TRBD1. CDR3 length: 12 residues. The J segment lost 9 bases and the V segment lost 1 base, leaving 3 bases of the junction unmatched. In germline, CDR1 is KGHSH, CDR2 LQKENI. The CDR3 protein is CASSPQGARQYF. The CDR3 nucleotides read TGTGCCAGCTCACCACAGGGGGCAAGGCAGTACTTC.

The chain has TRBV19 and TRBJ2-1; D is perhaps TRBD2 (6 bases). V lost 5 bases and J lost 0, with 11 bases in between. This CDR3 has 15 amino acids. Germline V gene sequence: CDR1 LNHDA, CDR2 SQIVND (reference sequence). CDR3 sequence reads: CASSVSGFSYNEQFF. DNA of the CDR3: TGTGCCAGTAGTGTTAGCGGTTTCTCCTACAATGAGCAGTTCTTC.

The CDR3 protein is CASIPTSGMPDNEQFF. The CDR3, as DNA: TGTGCCAGCATCCCGACTAGCGGGATGCCCGACAATGAGCAGTTCTTC. The chain employs TRBV2 and TRBJ2-1; 11 bases align to TRBD2. The ends lost 7 bases at V and 5 bases at J; junction bases unmatched: 10. CDR3 length: 16 residues. Germline CDR1 is SNHLY and CDR2 is FYNNEI.

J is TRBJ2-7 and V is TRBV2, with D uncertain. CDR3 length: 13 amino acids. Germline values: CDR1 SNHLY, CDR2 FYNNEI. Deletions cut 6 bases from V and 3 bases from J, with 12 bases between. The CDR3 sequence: CASSYTQNYEQYF. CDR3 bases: TGTGCCAGCAGCTATACTCAAAACTACGAGCAGTACTTC.

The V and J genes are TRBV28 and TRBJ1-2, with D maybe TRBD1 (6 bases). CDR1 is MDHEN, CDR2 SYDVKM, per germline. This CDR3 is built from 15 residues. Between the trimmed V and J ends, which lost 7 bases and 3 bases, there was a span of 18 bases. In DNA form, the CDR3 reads TGTGCCAGCACTATAGGTTCAGGGGCCTACTATGGCTACACCTTC. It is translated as CASTIGSGAYYGYTF.